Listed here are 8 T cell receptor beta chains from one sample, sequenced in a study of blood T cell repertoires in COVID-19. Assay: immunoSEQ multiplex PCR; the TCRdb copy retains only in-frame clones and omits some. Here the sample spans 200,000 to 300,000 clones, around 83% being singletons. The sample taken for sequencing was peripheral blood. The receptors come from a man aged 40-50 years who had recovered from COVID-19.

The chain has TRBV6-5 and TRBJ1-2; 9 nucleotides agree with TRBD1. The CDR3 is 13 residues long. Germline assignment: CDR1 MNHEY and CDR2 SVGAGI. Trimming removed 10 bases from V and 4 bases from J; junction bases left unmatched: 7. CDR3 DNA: TGTGCCACCACAGGGGGCAGTGGCTATGGCTACACCTTC. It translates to CATTGGSGYGYTF.

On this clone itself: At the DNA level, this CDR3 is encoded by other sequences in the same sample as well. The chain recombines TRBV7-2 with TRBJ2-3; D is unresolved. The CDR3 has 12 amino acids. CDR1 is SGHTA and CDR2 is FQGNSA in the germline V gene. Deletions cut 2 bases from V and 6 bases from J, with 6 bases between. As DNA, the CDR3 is TGTGCCAGCAGCTTATCGTCCGATACGCAGTATTTT. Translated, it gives CASSLSSDTQYF.

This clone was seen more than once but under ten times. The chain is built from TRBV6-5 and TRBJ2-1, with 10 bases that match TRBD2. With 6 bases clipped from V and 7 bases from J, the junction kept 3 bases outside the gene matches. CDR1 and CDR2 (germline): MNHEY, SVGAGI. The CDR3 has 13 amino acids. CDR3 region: CASRASGGNEQFF. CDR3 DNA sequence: TGTGCCAGCAGAGCTAGCGGGGGAAATGAGCAGTTCTTC.

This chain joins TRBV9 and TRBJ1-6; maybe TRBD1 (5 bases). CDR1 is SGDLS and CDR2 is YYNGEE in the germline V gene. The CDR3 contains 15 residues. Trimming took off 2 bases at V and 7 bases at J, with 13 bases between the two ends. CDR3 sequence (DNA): TGTGCCAGCAGCGTGGGACTGTTCCACAATTCACCCCTCCACTTT. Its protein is CASSVGLFHNSPLHF.

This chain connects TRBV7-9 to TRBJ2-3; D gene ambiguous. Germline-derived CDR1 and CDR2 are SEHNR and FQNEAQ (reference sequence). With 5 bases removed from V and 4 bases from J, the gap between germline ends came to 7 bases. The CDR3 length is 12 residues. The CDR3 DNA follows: TGTGCCAGCAGCCCCCCATCAGATACGCAGTATTTT. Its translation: CASSPPSDTQYF.

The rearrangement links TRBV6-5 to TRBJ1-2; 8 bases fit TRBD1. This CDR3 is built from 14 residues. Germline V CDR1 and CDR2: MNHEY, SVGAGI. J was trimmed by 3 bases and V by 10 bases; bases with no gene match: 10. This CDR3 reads CATAYGQGDYGYTF. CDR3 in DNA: TGTGCCACCGCCTACGGACAGGGCGACTATGGCTACACCTTC.

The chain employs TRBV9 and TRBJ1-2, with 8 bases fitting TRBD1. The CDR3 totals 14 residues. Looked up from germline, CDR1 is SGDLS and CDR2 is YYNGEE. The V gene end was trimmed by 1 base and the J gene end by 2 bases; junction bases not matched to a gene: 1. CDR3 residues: CASSVQGANYGYTF. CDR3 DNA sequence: TGTGCCAGCAGCGTACAGGGGGCGAACTATGGCTACACCTTC.

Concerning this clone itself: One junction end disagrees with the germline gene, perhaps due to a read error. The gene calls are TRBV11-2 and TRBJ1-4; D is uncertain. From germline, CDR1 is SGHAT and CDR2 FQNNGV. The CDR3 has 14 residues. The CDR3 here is CASSPRTKNVKLFF. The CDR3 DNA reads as TGTGCCAGCAGCCCAAGGACTAAGAATGTAAAACTGTTTTTT.